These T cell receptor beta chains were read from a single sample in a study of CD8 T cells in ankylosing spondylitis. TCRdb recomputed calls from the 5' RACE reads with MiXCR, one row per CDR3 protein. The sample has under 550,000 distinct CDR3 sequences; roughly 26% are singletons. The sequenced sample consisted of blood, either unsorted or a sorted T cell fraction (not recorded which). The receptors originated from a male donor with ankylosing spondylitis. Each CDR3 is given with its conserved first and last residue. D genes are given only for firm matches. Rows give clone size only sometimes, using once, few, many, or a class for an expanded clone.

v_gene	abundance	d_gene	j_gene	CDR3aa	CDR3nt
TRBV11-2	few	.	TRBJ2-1	CASSLEFGGRYEQFF	TGTGCCAGCAGCTTAGAATTCGGGGGAAGGTATGAGCAGTTCTTC
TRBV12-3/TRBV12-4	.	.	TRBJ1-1	CASSFTRPEAFF	TGTGCCAGCAGTTTTACGCGTCCTGAAGCTTTCTTT
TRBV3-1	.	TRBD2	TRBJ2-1	CASSHARTSGYNEQFF	TGTGCCAGCAGCCACGCCCGGACTAGCGGTTACAATGAGCAGTTCTTC
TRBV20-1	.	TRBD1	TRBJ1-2	CSAKERQGRPHGYTF	TGCAGTGCGAAGGAAAGACAGGGCAGGCCCCATGGCTACACCTTC
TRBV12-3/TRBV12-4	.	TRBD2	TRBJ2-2	CASSFGITSGRATGELFF	TGTGCCAGCAGTTTCGGAATCACTAGCGGGAGGGCCACCGGGGAGCTGTTTTTT
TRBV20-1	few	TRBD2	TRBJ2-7	CSCRREVGLSEQYF	TGCAGCTGCCGGCGGGAGGTAGGATTATCGGAGCAGTACTTC
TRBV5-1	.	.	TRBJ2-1	CASSLAGGPWDEQFF	TGCGCCAGCAGCTTGGCCGGCGGCCCATGGGATGAGCAGTTCTTC
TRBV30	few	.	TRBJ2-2	CAGVKGGNTGELFF	TGTGCCGGGGTAAAGGGAGGGAACACCGGGGAGCTGTTTTTT
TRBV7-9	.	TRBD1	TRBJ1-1	CASSLAGTGEGAFF	TGTGCCAGCAGCTTAGCCGGGACAGGGGAGGGAGCTTTCTTT
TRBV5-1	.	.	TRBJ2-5	CASSRGTNQETQYF	TGCGCCAGCAGCCGCGGGACCAACCAAGAGACCCAGTACTTC
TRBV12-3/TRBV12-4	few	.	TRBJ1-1	CASSPPGQPTGTEAFF	TGTGCCAGCAGCCCACCGGGACAACCCACGGGCACTGAAGCTTTCTTT
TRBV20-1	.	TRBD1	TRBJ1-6	CSVTGTDNSPLHF	TGCAGTGTTACCGGGACAGATAATTCACCCCTCCACTTT
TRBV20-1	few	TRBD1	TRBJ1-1	CSARTGRTEAFF	TGCAGTGCCAGGACAGGAAGGACTGAAGCTTTCTTT
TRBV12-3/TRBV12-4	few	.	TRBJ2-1	CASSYAGGRDNEQFF	TGTGCCAGCAGCTACGCCGGGGGTAGGGACAATGAGCAGTTCTTC
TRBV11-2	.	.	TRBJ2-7	CASSRGLPGIYEQYF	TGTGCCAGCAGCCGGGGACTCCCGGGGATCTACGAGCAGTACTTC
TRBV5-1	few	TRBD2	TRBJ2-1	CASSLGGRLSYNEQFF	TGCGCCAGCAGCTTGGGCGGGAGGCTTTCCTACAATGAGCAGTTCTTC
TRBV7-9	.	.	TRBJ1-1	CASSLFPGTLNTEAFF	TGTGCCAGCAGCCTCTTCCCCGGGACACTGAACACTGAAGCTTTCTTT
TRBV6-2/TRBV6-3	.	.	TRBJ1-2	CASSYSQENGYTF	TGTGCCAGCAGTTACTCTCAGGAAAATGGCTACACCTTC
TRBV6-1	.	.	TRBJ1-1	CASSPRAAAGAFF	TGTGCCAGCAGTCCCAGGGCTGCGGCGGGAGCTTTCTTT
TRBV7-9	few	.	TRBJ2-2	CASSQPFNTGELFF	TGTGCCAGCAGCCAGCCATTTAACACCGGGGAGCTGTTTTTT
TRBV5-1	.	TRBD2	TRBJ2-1	CASSLAGTSGRNEQFF	TGCGCCAGCAGCTTGGCCGGGACTAGCGGGAGAAATGAGCAGTTCTTC
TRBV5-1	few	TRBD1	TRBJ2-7	CASSPGQGIEYF	TGCGCCAGCAGTCCGGGACAGGGGATAGAGTACTTC
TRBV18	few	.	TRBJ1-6	CASSALTGLVSPLHF	TGTGCCAGCTCAGCTTTAACAGGGCTGGTGTCACCCCTCCACTTT
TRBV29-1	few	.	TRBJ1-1	CSAEGQNTEAFF	TGCAGCGCCGAAGGGCAGAACACTGAAGCTTTCTTT
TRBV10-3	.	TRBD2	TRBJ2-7	CAISPGTSGSYEQYF	TGTGCCATCAGTCCAGGTACTAGCGGGAGCTACGAGCAGTACTTC
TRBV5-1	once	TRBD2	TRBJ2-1	CASSLVAGVRNEQFF	TGCGCCAGCAGCTTGGTAGCGGGAGTTAGAAATGAGCAGTTCTTC
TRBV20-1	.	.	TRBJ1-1	CSAQGQNTEAFF	TGCAGTGCCCAGGGCCAGAACACTGAAGCTTTCTTT
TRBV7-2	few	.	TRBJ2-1	CASSSSYGNEQFF	TGTGCCAGCAGCTCTTCATACGGGAATGAGCAGTTCTTC
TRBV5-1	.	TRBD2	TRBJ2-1	CASSLGLAGGIIDEQFF	TGCGCCAGCAGCTTAGGACTAGCGGGAGGGATTATCGATGAGCAGTTCTTC
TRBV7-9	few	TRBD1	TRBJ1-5	CASSSGQGAQPQHF	TGTGCCAGCAGCTCCGGACAGGGTGCTCAGCCCCAGCATTTT
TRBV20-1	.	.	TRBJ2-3	CSARVLRDRSTDTQYF	TGCAGTGCTAGGGTCCTCCGGGACCGAAGCACAGATACGCAGTATTTT
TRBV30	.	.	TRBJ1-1	CASVRENTEAFF	TGTGCCTCCGTACGGGAGAACACTGAAGCTTTCTTT
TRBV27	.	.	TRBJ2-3	CASSLSFLAASTDTQYF	TGTGCCAGCAGTTTATCGTTTCTAGCAGCTAGCACAGATACGCAGTATTTT
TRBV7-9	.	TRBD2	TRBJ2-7	CASSPPLGGVYEQYF	TGTGCCAGCAGCCCCCCCTTGGGAGGGGTCTACGAGCAGTACTTC
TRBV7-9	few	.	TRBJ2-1	CASSPRTRNEQFF	TGTGCCAGCAGCCCCCGGACCCGCAATGAGCAGTTCTTC
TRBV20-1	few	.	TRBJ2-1	CSALPPARGISYNEQFF	TGCAGTGCGTTGCCCCCCGCGCGCGGGATCTCCTACAATGAGCAGTTCTTC
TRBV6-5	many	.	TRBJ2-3	CASSFRGADTQYF	TGTGCCAGCAGTTTCAGGGGGGCAGATACGCAGTATTTT
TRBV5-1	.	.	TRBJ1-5	CASSLTGSYSNQPQHF	TGCGCCAGCAGCTTAACAGGTTCATATAGCAATCAGCCCCAGCATTTT
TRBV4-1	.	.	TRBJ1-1	CASSQDWRGWVTEAFF	TGCGCCAGCAGCCAAGATTGGAGAGGGTGGGTGACTGAAGCTTTCTTT
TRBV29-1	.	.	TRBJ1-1	CSVDGNRGSNLGAFF	TGCAGCGTTGACGGCAACCGGGGCTCAAACCTGGGAGCTTTCTTT
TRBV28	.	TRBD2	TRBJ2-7	CASRGREGLEQYF	TGTGCCTCGCGGGGCCGGGAGGGCCTCGAGCAGTACTTC
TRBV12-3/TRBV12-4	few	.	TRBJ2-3	CASSDLGNTDTQYF	TGTGCCAGCAGTGACCTTGGAAACACAGATACGCAGTATTTT
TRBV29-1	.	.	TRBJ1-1	CSATSWRVNTEAFF	TGCAGCGCTACCTCTTGGAGGGTGAACACTGAAGCTTTCTTT
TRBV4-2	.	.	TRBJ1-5	CASSQLRGGNQPQHF	TGTGCCAGCAGCCAGCTACGAGGGGGCAATCAGCCCCAGCATTTT
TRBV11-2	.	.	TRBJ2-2	CASSLRQGPLGLASTGELFF	TGTGCCAGCAGCCTTAGACAGGGTCCCCTCGGGCTAGCGAGCACCGGGGAGCTGTTTTTT
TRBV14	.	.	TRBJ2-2	CASSHGRQRRGNTGTGELFF	TGTGCCAGCAGCCATGGGCGACAACGAAGGGGCAACACGGGCACCGGGGAGCTGTTTTTT
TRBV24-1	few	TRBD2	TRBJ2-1	CATSDLKREQVYEQFF	TGTGCCACCAGTGATTTAAAGCGGGAGCAAGTCTATGAGCAGTTCTTC
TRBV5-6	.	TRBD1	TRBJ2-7	CASSSLDRPISYEQYF	TGTGCCAGCAGCTCCCTGGACAGGCCAATTTCCTACGAGCAGTACTTC
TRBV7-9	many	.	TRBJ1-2	CASTSVNYGYTF	TGTGCCAGCACCTCGGTCAACTATGGCTACACCTTC
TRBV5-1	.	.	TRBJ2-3	CASSKGEAATDTQYF	TGCGCCAGCAGTAAAGGGGAGGCGGCCACAGATACGCAGTATTTT
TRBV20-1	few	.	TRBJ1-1	CSARPRGRTEAFF	TGCAGTGCTAGGCCACGTGGGAGGACTGAAGCTTTCTTT
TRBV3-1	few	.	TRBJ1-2	CASSPGGGGYTF	TGTGCCAGCAGCCCTGGGGGAGGTGGCTACACCTTC
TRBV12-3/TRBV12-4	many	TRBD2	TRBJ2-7	CASRPTSGSYEQYF	TGTGCCAGCAGGCCGACTAGCGGGAGTTACGAGCAGTACTTC
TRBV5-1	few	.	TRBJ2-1	CASSRRGDEQFF	TGCGCCAGCAGCCGGAGGGGGGATGAGCAGTTCTTC
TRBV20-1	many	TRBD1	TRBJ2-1	CSASVGQVYYNEQFF	TGCAGTGCTAGCGTTGGACAGGTCTACTACAATGAGCAGTTCTTC